The table lists the clone carrying this TCR beta chain with many counts. What it recognizes is unknown. TCRdb reanalysed the 5' RACE reads using MiXCR and keeps one entry per CDR3 protein. The repertoire holds fewer than 250,000 distinct CDR3 sequences, with approximately 7% as singletons. The record originates from a study of identical twins. Study-wide findings and caveats: Twins' excess sharing was less marked for out-of-frame beta sequences. For zero-insertion analyses, partial confounding could come from invariant MAIT and iNKT cells. Low generation probability was overrepresented in out-of-frame alpha sequences shared by twins.

The CDR3 consists of 15 residues. Trimming took 4 bases from V and 1 from J; bases not matched to a gene: 5. Germline lookup yields CDR1 ENHRY and CDR2 SYGVKD. Separately, the same data were catalogued under a study of yellow fever vaccine responses in identical twins. That work adds: Reportedly, the response of twins' T cells to the vaccine seemed partly convergent, partly personalized.

The TCR was taken from a woman aged 18-29 years in good health. Sequencing was performed on memory (CD45RO+) T cells sorted from blood. The chain has TRBV10-3 and TRBJ2-3; TRBD2 aligns across 7 bases. The CDR3 region has the DNA TGTGCCATCAGTGCCCAGCGGGAAGGCACAGATACGCAGTATTTT. Translating gives CAISAQREGTDTQYF.